This T cell receptor (beta chain) was recorded in a study of TIL therapy for anti-PD-1-resistant metastatic lung cancer. This was the immunoSEQ v3 assay. Libraries were prepared by immunoSEQ multiplex PCR; TCRdb keeps only in-frame clonotypes and omits some of them. In the table there are 50,000 to 70,000 clones, around 63% of which are singletons. Indicated time point: pre-treatment sample, taken before nivolumab and TIL therapy. This CDR3 is built from 17 residues. Trimming took off 2 bases at V and 4 bases at J, with 20 bases between the two ends. CDR1 LGHNT and CDR2 FRNRAP come from the germline V gene.

The starting material was blood, obtained at baseline. The V call is TRBV12-5, the J call TRBJ1-1; the D gene is possibly TRBD1 (6 bases). The clonotype was recovered from a person between 30 and 79 years old with non-small cell lung cancer. CDR3 region: CASGLSRGGVWGTEAFF. The CDR3 nucleotides are TGTGCTAGTGGTTTGTCACGAGGGGGGGTGTGGGGCACTGAAGCTTTCTTT.